Listed here are 24 T cell receptor beta chains from one sample, sequenced in a study of shared clonotypes between healthy human individuals. TCRdb's table, derived via immunoSEQ multiplex PCR, lists solely in-frame clones and lacks some. The sample shows approximately 700,000 clones, 73% of them seen only once. Sequenced input: memory CD4+ T cells sorted from blood. Subset indicated: CD45RA-negative fraction. The source of these receptors is a woman aged 30 to 39 in good health.

This sequence joins TRBV14 and TRBJ2-6; D not resolved. The V end lost 6 bases, the J end lost 0 bases, and 12 bases lay between the germline ends. CDR3 length: 16 amino acids. The germline gives CDR1 SGHDN, CDR2 FVKESK. CDR3 amino acids: CASSRHRRSGANVLTF. As DNA, the CDR3 is TGTGCCAGCAGTAGACACCGCCGCTCTGGGGCCAACGTCCTGACTTTC. Full variable domain (remainder filled in from reference TRBV14 and TRBJ2-6): EAGVTQFPSHSVIEKGQTVTLRCDPISGHDNLYWYRRVMGKEIKFLLHFVKESKQDESGMPNNRFLAERTGGTYSTLKVQPAELEDSGVYFCASSRHRRSGANVLTFGAGSRLTVL.

The chain joins TRBV7-2 to TRBJ1-1; D is possibly TRBD1 (6 bases). The CDR3 loop spans 13 amino acids. V was cut by 1 base and J by 3 bases, with 6 bases left in between. Germline V CDR1 and CDR2: SGHTA, FQGNSA. The CDR3 region has the DNA TGTGCCAGCAGCTTAGACAGGGACACTGAAGCTTTCTTT. Protein: CASSLDRDTEAFF.

V usage is TRBV27 and J usage is TRBJ1-4; the D gene is possibly TRBD1 (5 bases). The CDR3 is made up of 14 amino acids. Germline V lookup: CDR1 MNHEY, CDR2 SMNVEV (reference sequence). The V end was cut by 6 bases, the J end by 8 bases, with 16 bases between. The CDR3 reads CASRPTGAREKLFF. DNA of the CDR3: TGTGCCAGCAGGCCCACCGGGGCCCGGGAAAAACTGTTTTTT.

About this clone itself: A much larger clone lies one base from this, so it may be a read error. The rearrangement joins TRBV29-1 to TRBJ1-4, with D perhaps TRBD1 (5 bases). This CDR3 region has 15 residues. In germline, CDR1 is SQVTM, CDR2 ANQGSEA. Trimming cost V 4 bases and J 0 bases, with 12 bases left between them. CDR3 region: CSVAFWGATNEKLFF. CDR3 nucleotide sequence: TGCAGCGTTGCATTCTGGGGCGCAACTAATGAAAAACTGTTTTTT. The variable domain in full, with the rest retrieved from reference TRBV29-1 and TRBJ1-4, is SAVISQKPSRDICQRGTSLTIQCQVDSQVTMMFWYRQQPGQSLTLIATANQGSEATYESGFVIDKFPISRPNLTFSTLTVSNMSPEDSSIYLCSVAFWGATNEKLFFGSGTQLSVL.

The CDR3 DNA sequence: TGTGCCAGCAGCTCCAGCCAGGGAAGGAACACTGAAGCTTTCTTT. It encodes CASSSSQGRNTEAFF. The chain uses TRBV5-4 and TRBJ1-1; D is perhaps TRBD1 (5 bases). Germline V gene lookup returns CDR1 SGHNT and CDR2 YYREEE (reference sequence). This CDR3 has 15 residues. V gave up 3 bases and J gave up 1 base, with 13 bases separating them.

Ten or more counts support this clone. The chain has TRBV7-8 and TRBJ2-7; no reliable D call. The CDR3 consists of 12 residues. Germline V lookup: CDR1 SGHVS, CDR2 FQNEAQ. Trimming took 3 bases from V and 7 from J, leaving 10 bases between them. The CDR3 sequence is CASSLHLGEQYF. The CDR3 DNA sequence: TGTGCCAGCAGCTTGCACCTGGGGGAGCAGTACTTC.

The genes are TRBV5-1 and TRBJ2-7, with 7 bases fitting TRBD2. The germline V gene has CDR1 SGHRS and CDR2 YFSETQ. J gave up 3 bases and V 4 bases, and 10 bases lay outside the gene matches. The CDR3 is 15 amino acids. The CDR3: CASSGGGGSNYEQYF. Written as DNA, the CDR3 is TGCGCCAGCAGCGGGGGAGGCGGGAGTAACTACGAGCAGTACTTC.

The CDR3 loop is CASSSPGTGVNNQPQHF. As DNA, the CDR3 is TGTGCCAGCAGCTCTCCAGGGACAGGGGTCAATAATCAGCCCCAGCATTTT. The chain couples TRBV28 to TRBJ1-5; 10 bases align to TRBD1. The V and J ends lost 6 bases and 4 bases, in that order; junction bases with no gene match: 12. CDR3 length: 17 residues. Germline values: CDR1 MDHEN, CDR2 SYDVKM.

The J gene is TRBJ2-1, the V gene TRBV11-2, with 11 positions matching TRBD2. The junction had 1 base not matched to a gene; V was cut back by 0 bases and J by 9 bases. Per germline, CDR1 SGHAT and CDR2 FQNNGV. The CDR3 loop spans 14 amino acids. The CDR3 nucleotides are TGTGCCAGCAGCTTAGACGGACTAGCGGGTGAGCAGTTCTTC. Protein sequence: CASSLDGLAGEQFF.

The J gene is TRBJ2-7, the V gene TRBV7-3, with D perhaps matching TRBD1 or TRBD2 (5 bases each). CDR1 is SGHTA and CDR2 is FQGTGA in the germline V gene. V was clipped by 2 bases and J by 5 bases, with 13 bases between them. The CDR3 loop spans 14 amino acids. The CDR3 DNA reads as TGTGCCAGCAGCTTATATCAGGGAGTCCACGAGCAGTACTTC. This sequence encodes CASSLYQGVHEQYF.

The chain uses TRBV7-7 and TRBJ2-7; tentatively, D is TRBD2 (5 bases). V dropped 1 base and J dropped 0 bases, with 7 bases sitting between them. The CDR3 covers 14 residues. In germline, CDR1 is SSHAT, CDR2 FNYEAQ (reference sequence). For the CDR3, the DNA is TGTGCCAGCAGCTTAGATGCGGGCTCCTACGAGCAGTACTTC. This gives the protein CASSLDAGSYEQYF.

The chain is built from TRBV29-1 and TRBJ2-1; the match to TRBD2 covers 9 bases. The CDR3 contains 15 residues. Germline V gene sequence: CDR1 SQVTM, CDR2 ANQGSEA. J lost 6 bases, V lost 0 bases, and 6 bases had no gene match. The CDR3 DNA sequence: TGCAGCGTTGAAGATCCTCGCGGGAGGGCCAATGAGCAGTTCTTC. Protein sequence: CSVEDPRGRANEQFF.

The rearrangement joins TRBV16 to TRBJ2-2; D remains ambiguous. The CDR3 contains 14 residues. Trimming removed 2 bases at V and 2 bases at J, with 6 bases between. Germline V CDR1 and CDR2: KGHSY, FQNENV. As DNA, the CDR3 is TGTGCCAGCAGCCAAAGGAAAAACACCGGGGAGCTGTTTTTT. Amino acids: CASSQRKNTGELFF.

In this sample, this clone turned up once. The gene calls are TRBV15 and TRBJ1-2, with D hard to call. The CDR3 extends over 12 amino acids. V gave up 1 base and J gave up 4 bases, with 4 bases separating them. The germline gives CDR1 LNHNV, CDR2 YYDKDF (reference sequence). The CDR3 region has the DNA TGTGCCACCAGCAGAGGAAGCTATGGCTACACCTTC. Amino acid sequence: CATSRGSYGYTF.

The V and J genes are TRBV19 and TRBJ1-5; 8 positions agree with TRBD1. CDR1 LNHDA and CDR2 SQIVND come from the germline V gene (reference sequence). The V and J ends lost 6 bases and 2 bases, in that order; junction bases with no gene match: 9. This CDR3 has 16 amino acids. The CDR3 sequence: CASRGTGEGGNQPQHF. The CDR3 DNA reads TGTGCCAGTAGGGGGACAGGCGAGGGTGGCAATCAGCCCCAGCATTTT.

The rearrangement links TRBV28 to TRBJ2-1, with D perhaps matching TRBD2 (6 bases). CDR1 is MDHEN, CDR2 SYDVKM, per germline. CDR3 length equals 16 residues. The V end was cut by 6 bases, the J end by 0 bases, with 15 bases between. CDR3 region: CASRLGTLSSYNEQFF. Here the CDR3 DNA reads TGTGCCAGCAGACTCGGGACTCTGAGCTCCTACAATGAGCAGTTCTTC.

This clone occurred once. CDR3 loop: CASSLALANTGELFF. The DNA for the CDR3 is TGCGCCAGCAGCTTGGCTCTAGCGAACACCGGGGAGCTGTTTTTT. This chain uses TRBV5-1 with TRBJ2-2; no clear D gene. Per germline, CDR1 SGHRS and CDR2 YFSETQ. The CDR3 extends over 15 amino acids. V dropped 0 bases and J dropped 0 bases, with 6 bases sitting between them.

V usage is TRBV19 and J usage is TRBJ2-7; D may match TRBD1 or TRBD2 (5 bases each). The CDR3 contains 14 residues. Germline-derived CDR1 and CDR2 are LNHDA and SQIVND (reference sequence). Between the trimmed V and J ends, which lost 6 bases and 3 bases, there was a span of 15 bases. CDR3 region: CASRPGTGFYEQYF. DNA of the CDR3: TGTGCCAGTAGACCCGGGACGGGATTCTACGAGCAGTACTTC. Combining the CDR3 with reference TRBV19 and TRBJ2-7 gives the whole variable domain DGGITQSPKYLFRKEGQNVTLSCEQNLNHDAMYWYRQDPGQGLRLIYYSQIVNDFQKGDIAEGYSVSREKKESFPLTVTSAQKNPTAFYLCASRPGTGFYEQYFGPGTRLTVT.

With respect to this clone: The same CDR3 also results from other DNA sequences found in this sample. This chain connects TRBV5-1 to TRBJ2-3, with D tentatively TRBD1 (5 bases). V was cut by 0 bases and J by 1 base, with 9 bases left in between. The CDR3 totals 15 residues. The V gene's germline CDR1 is SGHRS and CDR2 YFSETQ. In DNA, the CDR3 is TGCGCCAGCAGCTTGGAGGGGCGGCGCACAGATACGCAGTATTTT. This codes for CASSLEGRRTDTQYF.

V usage is TRBV10-3 and J usage is TRBJ1-3; 7 positions match TRBD1. This CDR3 region has 15 residues. Trimming cost V 2 bases and J 4 bases; bases outside gene matches: 5. Germline CDR1 and CDR2: ENHRY and SYGVKD. This CDR3 is CAISETTGLGNTIYF. CDR3 sequence (DNA): TGTGCCATCAGTGAGACGACAGGGCTCGGAAACACCATATATTTT.

Concerning this clone itself: One end of the junction does not line up with germline, which may come from a read error. CDR3 nucleotides: TGTGCCAGCCGTGAGGCCTCGAATGGCTACACCTTC. Encoded protein: CASREASNGYTF. V is TRBV2 and J is TRBJ1-2; D not resolved. The CDR3 is made up of 12 amino acids. Germline CDR1 is SNHLY and CDR2 is FYNNEI.

This clone was recorded only once. V is TRBV19 and J is TRBJ1-5; the match to TRBD1 covers 7 bases. The CDR3 is made up of 20 amino acids. The germline V gene encodes CDR1 LNHDA and CDR2 SQIVND (reference sequence). V gave up 2 bases and J gave up 0 bases; unmatched junction bases: 16. The CDR3 region is CASSIPGRGGGRNSNQPQHF. In DNA form, the CDR3 reads TGTGCCAGTAGTATACCCGGACGTGGAGGGGGCAGGAATAGCAATCAGCCCCAGCATTTT.

The chain has TRBV7-9 and TRBJ2-3; TRBD2 matches at 11 bases. CDR3 size: 18 residues. The V segment lost 5 bases and the J segment 7 bases; nucleotides outside the gene matches: 17. In germline, CDR1 is SEHNR, CDR2 FQNEAQ (reference sequence). In DNA form, the CDR3 reads TGTGCCAGCAGCCGACAGGGGATGGGACTAGCGGAACGAAATACGCAGTATTTT. Its protein is CASSRQGMGLAERNTQYF.

J is TRBJ1-5 and V is TRBV10-3, with D unclear. This CDR3 is 14 amino acids long. Germline V gene lookup returns CDR1 ENHRY and CDR2 SYGVKD. The V and J ends lost 3 bases and 0 bases respectively, with 6 bases between them. CDR3 protein: CAISEQISNQPQHF. The CDR3 DNA reads TGTGCCATCAGTGAACAGATTAGCAATCAGCCCCAGCATTTT.